The 24 T cell receptor beta chains listed next were all sequenced from one sample in a study of identical twins. One entry per CDR3 protein, called by TCRdb with MiXCR from the 5' RACE reads. The sample records 550,000 to 700,000 distinct CDR3 sequences, 21% being singletons. The same data also went into a second study, on T cells expressing NK-cell markers.

The specimen was PBMCs. The receptor source for this set is a woman between 18 and 29 years old in good health.

This clonotype was picked up many times. The V call is TRBV7-9, the J call TRBJ2-1, with 10 bases aligning to TRBD1. The germline V gene encodes CDR1 SEHNR and CDR2 FQNEAQ (reference sequence). The junction had 7 bases not matched to a gene; V was cut back by 5 bases and J by 6 bases. The CDR3 runs to 15 residues. The CDR3 region has the DNA TGTGCCAGCAGCCCTCGGGACAGGGGATCCAATGAGCAGTTCTTC. Translation: CASSPRDRGSNEQFF. Combining the CDR3 with reference TRBV7-9 and TRBJ2-1 gives the whole variable domain DTGVSQNPRHKITKRGQNVTFRCDPISEHNRLYWYRQTLGQGPEFLTYFQNEAQLEKSRLLSDRFSAERPKGSFSTLEIQRTEQGDSAMYLCASSPRDRGSNEQFFGPGTRLTVL.

Many counts were recorded for this clonotype. The V gene is TRBV15, the J gene TRBJ2-7; 13 nucleotides align to TRBD2. This CDR3 contains 15 residues. CDR1 and CDR2 from the germline V gene are LNHNV and YYDKDF (reference sequence). V gave up 6 bases and J gave up 2 bases; unmatched junction bases: 4. The CDR3 loop is CATRTLAGGPYEQYF. The CDR3 DNA follows: TGTGCCACCAGGACACTAGCGGGAGGGCCCTACGAGCAGTACTTC.

This clonotype occurred a few times. The chain is built from TRBV12-3 or TRBV12-4 and TRBJ1-5; unclear D gene. The CDR3 is 13 amino acids. V dropped 5 bases and J dropped 0 bases, with 5 bases sitting between them. The CDR3 is CASSTYSNQPQHF. CDR3 sequence (DNA): TGTGCCAGCAGTACATATAGCAATCAGCCCCAGCATTTT.

This clonotype appeared many times. The gene calls are TRBV5-1 and TRBJ2-7; no clear D. Per the germline V gene, CDR1 is SGHRS and CDR2 is YFSETQ. The V end lost 1 base, the J end lost 4 bases, and 12 bases lay between the germline ends. This CDR3 has 14 amino acids. The CDR3 DNA is TGCGCCAGCAGCTTGATTGGGGTTAAGTACGAGCAGTACTTC. It is translated as CASSLIGVKYEQYF.

CDR3 sequence (DNA): TGTGCCAGCAGTCTTGACCGCCAACTGAAGGATACGCAGTATTTT. Protein: CASSLDRQLKDTQYF. V and J are TRBV12-3 or TRBV12-4 and TRBJ2-3; D uncertain. Trimming removed 5 bases at V and 6 bases at J, with 18 bases between. This CDR3 is 15 amino acids long.

This clonotype was detected many times. The chain recombines TRBV7-3 with TRBJ1-5; 7 bases fit TRBD1. J gave up 6 bases and V 1 base, and 3 bases lay outside the gene matches. The CDR3 is 14 residues long. Germline V lookup: CDR1 SGHTA, CDR2 FQGTGA. The CDR3 DNA sequence: TGTGCCAGCAGCTTAAGAGGGGGCGGTCAGCCCCAGCATTTT. This encodes CASSLRGGGQPQHF.

The chain recombines TRBV5-6 with TRBJ1-1; D unresolved. Looked up from germline, CDR1 is SGHDT and CDR2 is YYEEEE. The CDR3 covers 15 residues. Trimming took off 0 bases at V and 6 bases at J, with 15 bases between the two ends. CDR3 bases: TGTGCCAGCAGCTTGGACGGATTCCCGCGGGCTGAAGCTTTCTTT. Its protein is CASSLDGFPRAEAFF. Supplemented by reference TRBV5-6 and TRBJ1-1, the full variable domain reads DAGVTQSPTHLIKTRGQQVTLRCSPKSGHDTVSWYQQALGQGPQFIFQYYEEEERQRGNFPDRFSGHQFPNYSSELNVNALLLGDSALYLCASSLDGFPRAEAFFGQGTRLTVV.

This sequence joins TRBV15 and TRBJ2-3; no definite D call. The V gene lost 0 bases and the J gene lost 0 bases, with 16 bases spanning the gap. The CDR3 is made up of 18 amino acids. Per the germline V gene, CDR1 is LNHNV and CDR2 is YYDKDF (reference sequence). This CDR3 reads CATSRDSIRTLSTDTQYF. In nucleotides, the CDR3 is TGTGCCACCAGCAGAGACTCGATTAGAACTTTAAGCACAGATACGCAGTATTTT.

The rearrangement links TRBV29-1 to TRBJ2-1; a possible D gene is TRBD2 (5 bases). CDR1 SQVTM and CDR2 ANQGSEA come from the germline V gene. The CDR3 runs to 16 residues. V lost 4 bases, J lost 0 bases, and 16 bases lay in between. CDR3 sequence: CSVGLAYKGSYNEQFF. The DNA for the CDR3 is TGCAGCGTTGGGCTAGCTTACAAAGGCTCCTACAATGAGCAGTTCTTC.

The chain uses TRBV5-1 and TRBJ1-2, with D perhaps TRBD1 (6 bases). V lost 5 bases to trimming and J lost 8 bases, with 16 bases between them. The CDR3 contains 13 residues. CDR1 and CDR2 (germline): SGHRS, YFSETQ. This CDR3 reads CASRDSLLKGYTF. The DNA of the CDR3 is TGCGCCAGCAGGGACAGTCTACTGAAAGGCTACACCTTC.

The genes are TRBV5-1 and TRBJ1-2, with 7 bases matching TRBD1. The CDR3 is 15 amino acids. Germline V lookup: CDR1 SGHRS, CDR2 YFSETQ. The V and J ends lost 4 bases and 2 bases, in that order; junction bases with no gene match: 8. This chain's CDR3 is CASSALTGRNYGYTF. DNA of the CDR3: TGCGCCAGCAGCGCTCTGACAGGGCGAAACTATGGCTACACCTTC.

This clonotype has more than one count but fewer than ten. The V gene is TRBV20-1, the J gene TRBJ1-3, with D tentatively TRBD1 (6 bases). The V end was cut by 6 bases, the J end by 0 bases, with 12 bases between. This CDR3 is built from 14 residues. Looked up from germline, CDR1 is DFQATT and CDR2 is SNEGSKA (reference sequence). CDR3 DNA: TGCAGTGCACCAGACAGGAGCTCTGGAAACACCATATATTTT. Translating gives CSAPDRSSGNTIYF.

This clonotype turned up a few times. The chain links TRBV29-1 to TRBJ2-3; 8 bases agree with TRBD2. Looked up from germline, CDR1 is SQVTM and CDR2 is ANQGSEA. V shed 7 bases and J 7 bases; nucleotides not matched to a gene: 16. The CDR3 totals 15 residues. The CDR3 sequence is CSAARLARSRYTQYF. The CDR3 bases are TGCAGCGCCGCCCGACTAGCGAGATCTAGGTATACGCAGTATTTT.

This clonotype was counted at least ten times. The chain employs TRBV10-3 and TRBJ2-1; D unclear. The V end was cut by 3 bases, the J end by 16 bases, with 13 bases between. This CDR3 contains 11 residues. Germline V gene sequence: CDR1 ENHRY, CDR2 SYGVKD. CDR3: CAISDGPSRFF. In nucleotides, the CDR3 is TGTGCCATCAGTGATGGCCCCTCGCGTTTCTTC.

This clonotype was seen ten or more times. J is TRBJ2-1 and V is TRBV14; perhaps TRBD2 as D (5 bases). CDR1 is SGHDN, CDR2 FVKESK, per germline. The V end lost 0 bases, the J end lost 4 bases, and 13 bases lay between the germline ends. The CDR3 covers 16 residues. CDR3: CASSQEGLASYNEQFF. The CDR3 DNA is TGTGCCAGCAGCCAAGAAGGCCTAGCCTCATACAATGAGCAGTTCTTC.

This clonotype showed up many times. The V gene is TRBV20-1, the J gene TRBJ2-7; D is ambiguous. The CDR3 runs to 11 residues. The V and J ends lost 2 bases and 4 bases respectively, with 6 bases between them. Germline V gene data show CDR1 as DFQATT and CDR2 as SNEGSKA (reference sequence). CDR3 loop: CSARRYYEQYF. The CDR3 coding sequence is TGCAGTGCTAGACGGTATTACGAGCAGTACTTC.

The CDR3 region is CASSGTGGNTEAFF. CDR3 sequence (DNA): TGTGCCAGCAGTGGGACAGGGGGAAACACTGAAGCTTTCTTT. V gene TRBV12-3 or TRBV12-4 combines with J gene TRBJ1-1; 11 bases fit TRBD1. CDR3 length equals 14 residues. V dropped 5 bases and J dropped 2; count of bases not matched to a gene: 1.

The gene calls are TRBV12-3 or TRBV12-4 and TRBJ2-3; D not certain. Trimming removed 7 bases at V and 0 bases at J, with 8 bases between. CDR3 length: 13 amino acids. CDR3 sequence reads: CASTIVSTDTQYF. In DNA form, the CDR3 reads TGTGCCAGCACTATCGTGAGCACAGATACGCAGTATTTT.

This clonotype has just a few counts. V and J are TRBV5-1 and TRBJ2-1; either TRBD1 or TRBD2 may supply D (6 bases each). The CDR3 sequence is 15 residues long. Germline CDR1 is SGHRS and CDR2 is YFSETQ. V lost 0 bases, J lost 8 bases, and 15 bases lay in between. The CDR3 spells CASSLVGRGGDEQFF. CDR3 DNA: TGCGCCAGCAGCTTGGTCGGCAGGGGAGGAGATGAGCAGTTCTTC.

This clonotype was observed many times. The chain uses TRBV29-1 and TRBJ2-7; TRBD1 matches at 7 bases. From germline, CDR1 is SQVTM and CDR2 ANQGSEA. The trim removed 7 bases at V and 0 bases at J, leaving 3 bases unmatched. The CDR3 spans 12 residues. The CDR3 DNA reads as TGCAGCGGTGGGGACAGCTCCTACGAGCAGTACTTC. Translation gives CSGGDSSYEQYF.

V is TRBV20-1 and J is TRBJ2-7; 11 bases map to TRBD1. The CDR3 runs to 14 residues. Germline-derived CDR1 and CDR2 are DFQATT and SNEGSKA (reference sequence). The V and J ends lost 4 bases and 4 bases, in that order; junction bases with no gene match: 6. Here the CDR3 reads CSAKGDRGKYEQYF. In DNA form, the CDR3 reads TGCAGTGCTAAAGGGGACAGGGGGAAGTACGAGCAGTACTTC.

The chain employs TRBV7-9 and TRBJ1-2; no reliable D call. The CDR3 runs to 14 residues. Germline V gene lookup returns CDR1 SEHNR and CDR2 FQNEAQ (reference sequence). V was pared by 8 bases and J by 2 bases, with 15 bases between. In DNA, the CDR3 is TGTGCCAGCTCCCATTCGGGCGGAAACTATGGCTACACCTTC. As protein: CASSHSGGNYGYTF.

Of note for this clonotype: A read error may be the cause here, since a much bigger clone is one base away. V usage is TRBV29-1 and J usage is TRBJ2-3, with unresolved D. Germline V gives CDR1 SQVTM, CDR2 ANQGSEA. The CDR3 totals 11 residues. The DNA of the CDR3 is TGCTGCGTTGTTTCCGGAGATACGCAGTATTTT. Translating it yields CCVVSGDTQYF.

This clonotype was seen many times. The chain combines TRBV27 with TRBJ2-3; the D is unclear. Germline V gene sequence: CDR1 MNHEY, CDR2 SMNVEV (reference sequence). Trimming stripped 6 bases from V and 0 bases from J, with 4 bases between. The length of the CDR3 is 12 residues. DNA for the CDR3: TGTGCCAGCAGGCTGAGCACAGATACGCAGTATTTT. Translated, it gives CASRLSTDTQYF.